This entry lists 28 T cell receptor beta chains sequenced from one sample in a study of T cells after yellow fever vaccination. TCRdb redid the calling of the 5' RACE reads with MiXCR, one entry per CDR3 protein. The top ten hold approximately 3.5% of the sample, which has 300,000 or so distinct CDR3 sequences, less than 9.5% seen once. The sample consisted of CD4+ T cells sorted from PBMCs, taken 5 days after the yellow fever booster vaccination. These receptors were collected from a man aged 18 to 30 who received the YFV17D yellow fever vaccine.

This clonotype was found a few times. The rearrangement joins TRBV5-4 to TRBJ1-2, with a possible D match to TRBD1 (6 bases). V was trimmed by 6 bases and J by 4 bases, leaving 22 bases between them. From germline, CDR1 is SGHNT and CDR2 YYREEE (reference sequence). CDR3 size: 16 residues. CDR3 loop: CASTKPGVEVSYGYTF. The CDR3 DNA sequence: TGTGCCAGCACCAAGCCAGGGGTTGAGGTTTCCTATGGCTACACCTTC.

The table lists this clonotype with a few counts. The CDR3 region is CASSSTGIGELFF. The CDR3 DNA reads as TGCGCCAGCAGCTCCACAGGGATCGGGGAGCTGTTTTTT. The V call is TRBV5-1, the J call TRBJ2-2; possibly TRBD1 for D (6 bases). CDR1 and CDR2 from the germline V gene are SGHRS and YFSETQ. With 3 bases removed from V and 7 bases from J, the gap between germline ends came to 10 bases. CDR3 size: 13 residues.

CDR3: CASSLSFGTDTQYF. CDR3 nucleotides: TGTGCCAGCAGCTTATCCTTCGGCACAGATACGCAGTATTTT. This sequence joins TRBV7-9 and TRBJ2-3, with D uncertain. CDR3 size: 14 residues. Per germline, CDR1 SEHNR and CDR2 FQNEAQ (reference sequence). The ends were cut back, 2 bases at V and 1 base at J, with 7 bases in the middle.

This clonotype has a handful of counts. The genes are TRBV5-6 and TRBJ1-2, with D unresolved. Trimming took off 0 bases at V and 6 bases at J, with 15 bases between the two ends. Germline CDR1 is SGHDT and CDR2 is YYEEEE. This CDR3 has 15 residues. The CDR3 protein is CASSLDNVGFNGYTF. The CDR3 bases are TGTGCCAGCAGCTTGGATAATGTCGGTTTCAATGGCTACACCTTC.

The V and J genes are TRBV7-6 and TRBJ2-2, with 7 bases identical to TRBD1. This CDR3 has 16 amino acids. With V trimmed by 0 bases and J by 0 bases, 1 base remained unmatched. Germline-derived CDR1 and CDR2 are SGHVS and FNYEAQ. The CDR3 here is CASSLAGTANTGELFF. The CDR3 DNA follows: TGTGCCAGCAGCTTAGCAGGGACAGCGAACACCGGGGAGCTGTTTTTT.

This clonotype has a handful of counts. V gene TRBV20-1 combines with J gene TRBJ2-1; 7 bases align to TRBD1. The CDR3 is 11 residues long. With V trimmed by 8 bases and J by 7 bases, 5 bases remained unmatched. Germline loops: CDR1 DFQATT, CDR2 SNEGSKA (reference sequence). This CDR3 is CSPTQGNEQFF. The CDR3 nucleotides are TGCAGTCCCACACAGGGGAATGAGCAGTTCTTC.

J is TRBJ2-5 and V is TRBV4-2; TRBD1 agrees at 8 bases. Germline assignment: CDR1 LGHNA and CDR2 YNFKEQ. V was clipped by 4 bases and J by 2 bases; unmatched bases: 6. The CDR3 sequence is 15 residues long. CDR3 coding DNA: TGTGCCAGCAGCCTACGACAGGGGATTCAAGAGACCCAGTACTTC. This encodes CASSLRQGIQETQYF.

The chain links TRBV18 to TRBJ2-1, with 8 bases matching TRBD2. The CDR3 runs to 14 residues. The ends lost 8 bases at V and 9 bases at J; junction bases unmatched: 12. Germline V CDR1 and CDR2: KGHSH, LQKENI. CDR3 coding DNA: TGTGCCAGCACACTAGCGGAAATGAATGGTGAGCAGTTCTTC. Protein sequence: CASTLAEMNGEQFF.

This clonotype was seen more than once but under ten times. This chain joins TRBV4-3 and TRBJ2-6, with D possibly matching TRBD2 (6 bases). CDR1 and CDR2 (germline): LGHNA, YSLEER. CDR3 length: 18 residues. Trimming shortened V by 1 base and J by 8 bases, and 21 bases separated the two germline ends. The CDR3 nucleotides read TGCGCCAGCAGCCAAGTGGCACCCGGAGGGGCTGTGCCCAACGTCCTGACTTTC. It translates to CASSQVAPGGAVPNVLTF.

This clonotype was picked up a small number of times. The chain uses TRBV5-1 and TRBJ1-2, with a possible D match to TRBD1 (6 bases). The CDR3 length is 14 residues. Looked up from germline, CDR1 is SGHRS and CDR2 is YFSETQ. Trimming pared 4 bases from V and 8 bases from J, leaving 18 bases between. Here the CDR3 DNA reads TGCGCCAGCAGCCCCGGGGGGGGGCAGTTCGGCTACACCTTC. It codes for CASSPGGGQFGYTF.

This clonotype was recorded a few times. The rearrangement uses TRBV10-3 and TRBJ2-7; D is perhaps TRBD1 (5 bases). The CDR3 is 13 residues long. Germline CDR1 and CDR2: ENHRY and SYGVKD. Trimming pared 4 bases from V and 2 bases from J, leaving 9 bases between. CDR3 nucleotide sequence: TGTGCCATCAGTGCAGGGTCAGCCTACGAGCAGTACTTC. This codes for CAISAGSAYEQYF.

This clonotype turned up a few times. The J gene is TRBJ1-1, the V gene TRBV5-1, with 10 nucleotides matching TRBD1. In germline, CDR1 is SGHRS, CDR2 YFSETQ. The CDR3 sequence is 16 residues long. V shed 3 bases, J shed 3 bases, and the junction held 8 bases outside the gene matches. The CDR3 loop is CASSSKTGGLYTEAFF. The CDR3 DNA follows: TGCGCCAGCAGCTCCAAGACAGGGGGCTTGTACACTGAAGCTTTCTTT.

This clonotype was counted ten times or more. The CDR3 is CASSRSWGAANTEAFF. The CDR3 DNA is TGCGCCAGCAGCCGTAGTTGGGGGGCTGCGAACACTGAAGCTTTCTTT. V and J are TRBV5-1 and TRBJ1-1; perhaps TRBD1 as D (6 bases). From germline, CDR1 is SGHRS and CDR2 YFSETQ. CDR3 length equals 16 residues. Trimming took off 4 bases at V and 1 base at J, with 17 bases between the two ends.

In this sample, this clonotype turned up many times. The rearrangement uses TRBV6-2 or TRBV6-3 and TRBJ2-5; D tentatively fits TRBD1 or TRBD2 (5 bases each). The germline gives CDR1 MNHEY, CDR2 SVGEGT. The length of the CDR3 is 14 residues. V shed 3 bases and J shed 2 bases, with 10 bases lying between them. CDR3: CASSYGWGQETQYF. The CDR3 DNA follows: TGTGCCAGCAGTTATGGATGGGGGCAAGAGACCCAGTACTTC.

Only a few counts were recorded for this clonotype. This rearrangement joins TRBV5-1 to TRBJ1-2; a weak D match, TRBD1 (6 bases). The V gene lost 6 bases and the J gene lost 7 bases, with 16 bases spanning the gap. The germline V gene encodes CDR1 SGHRS and CDR2 YFSETQ. The CDR3 runs to 13 residues. The CDR3 DNA is TGCGCCAGCACCCTGTCAGGGGAGGGTGGCTACACCTTC. Protein sequence: CASTLSGEGGYTF.

In this sample, this clonotype turned up a few times. J is TRBJ2-5 and V is TRBV4-1, with D possibly being TRBD2 (7 bases). The ends were cut back, 5 bases at V and 4 bases at J, with 14 bases in the middle. The CDR3 sequence is 14 residues long. In germline, CDR1 is MGHRA, CDR2 YSYEKL. The CDR3 reads CASSTWGGRETQYF. In nucleotides, the CDR3 is TGCGCCAGCAGCACGTGGGGGGGCCGAGAGACCCAGTACTTC.

Only a few counts were recorded for this clonotype. The rearrangement uses TRBV29-1 and TRBJ2-1; TRBD2 agrees at 13 bases. In germline, CDR1 is SQVTM, CDR2 ANQGSEA. The V gene end was trimmed by 6 bases and the J gene end by 9 bases; junction bases not matched to a gene: 11. The CDR3 runs 15 residues. CDR3 sequence (DNA): TGCAGCGTGAAGGGACTAGCGGGGCTGGGAGGTGAGCAGTTCTTC. It encodes CSVKGLAGLGGEQFF.

The rearrangement joins TRBV30 to TRBJ2-1; TRBD1 matches 11 bases. The CDR3 sequence is 14 residues long. With V trimmed by 5 bases and J by 5 bases, 5 bases remained unmatched. Germline CDR1 reads GTSNPN; CDR2 reads SVGIG (reference sequence). The CDR3 coding sequence is TGTGCCTGGGGCCGGGACAGGGGGAACAATGAGCAGTTCTTC. Its protein product is CAWGRDRGNNEQFF.

In the case of this clonotype: A much bigger clone sits one base away, suggesting this may be a read error. This likely comes from a read error, as the CDR3 has no conserved phenylalanine or tryptophan at its end. This chain joins TRBV5-1 and TRBJ2-1; no clear D. Germline CDR1 reads SGHRS; CDR2 reads YFSETQ. The CDR3 totals 13 residues. Trimming removed 7 bases at V and 3 bases at J, with 11 bases between. CDR3 bases: TGCGCCAGCTCCCCCCAAGGCTACAATGAGCAGTTCTCC. It encodes CASSPQGYNEQFS.

Only a few counts were recorded for this clonotype. This sequence joins TRBV3-1 and TRBJ2-1; TRBD2 aligns across 7 bases. V trimming: 0 bases; J trimming: 5 bases; junction bases outside the gene matches: 13. CDR1 is LGHDT, CDR2 YNNKEL, per germline (reference sequence). The CDR3 is 18 amino acids. CDR3 sequence reads: CASSQEGGESGVNNEQFF. CDR3 DNA: TGTGCCAGCAGCCAAGAGGGTGGGGAAAGCGGGGTAAACAATGAGCAGTTCTTC.

This clonotype was seen ten or more times. The genes are TRBV5-1 and TRBJ1-1; tentatively, D is TRBD1 (5 bases). V was shortened by 0 bases and J by 4 bases, with 13 bases between the two germline ends. Germline V CDR1 and CDR2: SGHRS, YFSETQ. The CDR3 is made up of 15 amino acids. The CDR3 spells CASSLAQGVGTEAFF. As DNA, the CDR3 is TGCGCCAGCAGCTTGGCCCAGGGCGTAGGCACTGAAGCTTTCTTT.

The V and J genes are TRBV7-9 and TRBJ1-2, with D possibly TRBD1 on 5 matching bases. Germline-derived CDR1 and CDR2 are SEHNR and FQNEAQ (reference sequence). V lost 0 bases, J lost 5 bases, and 13 bases lay in between. The CDR3 sequence is 15 residues long. As DNA, the CDR3 is TGTGCCAGCAGCTTAGCGCTCCCAGGGCTTTATGGCTACACCTTC. Its protein product is CASSLALPGLYGYTF.

In its sample, this clonotype was seen many times. V is TRBV30 and J is TRBJ2-7; tentatively, D is TRBD1 or TRBD2 (5 bases each). The V end was cut by 4 bases, the J end by 6 bases, with 19 bases between. Germline loops: CDR1 GTSNPN, CDR2 SVGIG (reference sequence). The CDR3 is 14 amino acids. The chain's CDR3 is CAWIYGGGTGEQYF. The DNA for the CDR3 is TGTGCCTGGATCTACGGTGGGGGAACGGGCGAGCAGTACTTC.

This clonotype was recorded only once. CDR3 sequence (DNA): TGCGCCAGCAGGGCGGAACCTAACACTGAAGCTTTCTTT. Protein sequence: CASRAEPNTEAFF. This chain links TRBV5-1 with TRBJ1-1; D gene ambiguous. The CDR3 covers 13 residues. V gave up 5 bases and J gave up 2 bases, with 10 bases separating them. The V gene's germline CDR1 is SGHRS and CDR2 YFSETQ.

In its sample, this clonotype was seen a few times. The gene calls are TRBV19 and TRBJ2-4; TRBD2 is a possible D gene (6 bases). The CDR3 covers 17 residues. Germline CDR1 reads LNHDA; CDR2 reads SQIVND (reference sequence). Trimming took off 4 bases at V and 1 base at J, with 17 bases between the two ends. The CDR3 DNA is TGTGCCAGTAGTACCCGGGAGAGGGCGTGGGCCAAAAACATTCAGTACTTC. Its protein is CASSTRERAWAKNIQYF.

The chain combines TRBV7-2 with TRBJ2-5; a weak D match, TRBD1 (6 bases). Trimming pared 5 bases from V and 1 base from J, leaving 11 bases between. Germline lookup yields CDR1 SGHTA and CDR2 FQGNSA. The CDR3 has 14 residues. In nucleotides, the CDR3 is TGTGCCAGCAGCCGTGGGACATTCCAAGAGACCCAGTACTTC. It encodes CASSRGTFQETQYF.

This clonotype was found a few times. The gene calls are TRBV7-2 and TRBJ2-7; a possible D gene is TRBD2 (5 bases). CDR1 and CDR2 (germline): SGHTA, FQGNSA. The CDR3 consists of 15 residues. The V end lost 1 base, the J end lost 2 bases, and 12 bases lay between the germline ends. In nucleotides, the CDR3 is TGTGCCAGCAGCTTAGGCCCTGGACTCGCCTACGAGCAGTACTTC. Encoded protein: CASSLGPGLAYEQYF. Based on the CDR3 plus reference TRBV7-2 and TRBJ2-7, the full variable domain is GAGVSQSPSNKVTEKGKDVELRCDPISGHTALYWYRQSLGQGLEFLIYFQGNSAPDKSGLPSDRFSAERTGGSVSTLTIQRTQQEDSAVYLCASSLGPGLAYEQYFGPGTRLTVT.

There are many counts of this clonotype. The rearrangement joins TRBV12-3 or TRBV12-4 to TRBJ2-1; 7 bases match TRBD1. The CDR3 runs 15 residues. The trim removed 6 bases at V and 4 bases at J, leaving 9 bases unmatched. CDR3 sequence (DNA): TGTGCCAGCAGGCGTAGGGGACAGCCTTACAATGAGCAGTTCTTC. Protein: CASRRRGQPYNEQFF.